These 11 T cell receptor beta chains were sequenced from one sample in a study of T cells after yellow fever vaccination. A single record per CDR3 protein comes from TCRdb applying MiXCR to the 5' RACE reads. In the table there are 80,000 to 100,000 distinct CDR3 sequences, roughly 5.2% of which are singletons. Material: CD8+ T cells sorted from PBMCs, obtained 10 days after the yellow fever booster vaccination. These receptors all stem from a man between 18 and 35 years old who received the YFV17D yellow fever vaccine.

The chain uses TRBV4-3 and TRBJ2-2; D is undetermined. Trimming pared 0 bases from V and 2 bases from J, leaving 10 bases between. The CDR3 loop spans 16 amino acids. Per germline, CDR1 LGHNA and CDR2 YSLEER. The CDR3 region is CASSQDEWANTGELFF. CDR3 in DNA: TGCGCCAGCAGCCAAGATGAGTGGGCAAACACCGGGGAGCTGTTTTTT.

A few counts support this clonotype. This chain links TRBV27 with TRBJ2-7, with D perhaps matching TRBD1 (5 bases). The germline V gene encodes CDR1 MNHEY and CDR2 SMNVEV (reference sequence). The V end was cut by 4 bases, the J end by 0 bases, with 10 bases between. The CDR3 consists of 14 residues. CDR3 in DNA: TGTGCCAGCAGTTCCGACAGACTCTCCTACGAGCAGTACGTC. Amino acid sequence: CASSSDRLSYEQYV.

This clonotype has just a few counts. The chain links TRBV5-1 to TRBJ2-2; D uncertain. The CDR3 has 18 residues. V lost 2 bases and J 0 bases, leaving 17 bases between the germline ends. The germline CDR1 and CDR2 sequences are SGHRS and YFSETQ. In DNA, the CDR3 is TGCGCCAGCAGCTTTCAGAGTAGTGGCAGACCGAACACCGGGGAGCTGTTTTTT. Protein: CASSFQSSGRPNTGELFF.

This clonotype was detected a few times. The V call is TRBV5-6, the J call TRBJ2-7; D is unclear. The germline V gene encodes CDR1 SGHDT and CDR2 YYEEEE. CDR3 length equals 13 residues. Trimming pared 0 bases from V and 5 bases from J, leaving 9 bases between. The CDR3 bases are TGTGCCAGCAGCTTGGCCCTGTTAAACGAGCAGTACGTC. Residues: CASSLALLNEQYV.

This clonotype was picked up a small number of times. The genes are TRBV20-1 and TRBJ2-7; D is ambiguous. V was pared by 0 bases and J by 4 bases, with 16 bases between. The CDR3 extends over 15 amino acids. Looked up from germline, CDR1 is DFQATT and CDR2 is SNEGSKA (reference sequence). In DNA form, the CDR3 reads TGCAGTGCTAGAGATCTTGTAGGCCGACCGTACGAGCAGTACTTC. Amino acids: CSARDLVGRPYEQYF.

This clonotype has just a few counts. The chain links TRBV5-1 to TRBJ1-1; no clear D. The CDR3 runs to 17 residues. Germline V gene lookup returns CDR1 SGHRS and CDR2 YFSETQ. The germline V and J ends were trimmed by 0 bases and 2 bases, with 17 bases remaining between them. The DNA for the CDR3 is TGCGCCAGCAGCTTGGTTCCCCGACCGGGAAGCAACACTGAAGCTTTCTTT. This translates into CASSLVPRPGSNTEAFF.

CDR3 amino acids: CSVDRDSENTEAFF. The CDR3 DNA is TGCAGCGTTGACCGGGACAGTGAGAACACTGAAGCTTTCTTT. The J gene is TRBJ1-1, the V gene TRBV29-1, with TRBD1 identical over 7 bases. This CDR3 is built from 14 residues. Germline V lookup: CDR1 SQVTM, CDR2 ANQGSEA. Losses at the gene ends were 3 bases for V and 1 base for J; bases not matched to a gene: 5. Variable domain in full (rest from reference TRBV29-1 and TRBJ1-1): SAVISQKPSRDICQRGTSLTIQCQVDSQVTMMFWYRQQPGQSLTLIATANQGSEATYESGFVIDKFPISRPNLTFSTLTVSNMSPEDSSIYLCSVDRDSENTEAFFGQGTRLTVV.

This clonotype was observed a few times. V is TRBV5-1 and J is TRBJ2-6; the D is unclear. This CDR3 contains 14 residues. Trimming stripped 3 bases from V and 0 bases from J, with 4 bases between. Germline CDR1 is SGHRS and CDR2 is YFSETQ. CDR3 protein: CASSSYSGANVLTF. CDR3 DNA: TGCGCCAGCAGCTCCTACTCTGGGGCCAACGTCCTGACTTTC.

V usage is TRBV6-2 or TRBV6-3 and J usage is TRBJ1-1; D gene ambiguous. Trimming removed 0 bases at V and 5 bases at J, with 13 bases between. The germline gives CDR1 MNHEY, CDR2 SVGEGT. CDR3 length: 15 residues. The CDR3 here is CASSYSHEGGTEAFF. The CDR3 DNA sequence: TGTGCCAGCAGTTACTCCCACGAGGGAGGGACTGAAGCTTTCTTT.

This clonotype was detected a few times. The gene calls are TRBV20-1 and TRBJ1-6; D perhaps matches TRBD1 (6 bases). Germline values: CDR1 DFQATT, CDR2 SNEGSKA (reference sequence). V lost 5 bases and J 4 bases, leaving 9 bases between the germline ends. The CDR3 sequence is 13 residues long. CDR3 DNA sequence: TGCAGTGCTCGGACAGCATATAATTCACCCCTCCACTTT. Its protein product is CSARTAYNSPLHF.

This clonotype showed up just a few times. The chain links TRBV27 to TRBJ2-2, with D possibly matching TRBD1 (6 bases). The CDR3 consists of 14 residues. V gave up 6 bases and J gave up 3 bases, with 11 bases separating them. Looked up from germline, CDR1 is MNHEY and CDR2 is SMNVEV (reference sequence). CDR3 coding DNA: TGTGCCAGCAGCTGGACAGCTTACACCGGGGAGCTGTTTTTT. This gives the protein CASSWTAYTGELFF.